The rows below give T cell receptor beta chains drawn from one sample of a study of blood T cell repertoires in COVID-19. Only in-frame clones appear in the TCRdb table, and some are missing; sequencing was by immunoSEQ multiplex PCR. Seen here are over 250,000 clones, 70% to 90% observed once, and the top ten hold approximately 2.3%. Sequencing was performed on peripheral blood. The receptor set was obtained from a woman between 50 and 59 years old with acute or convalescent COVID-19. Each CDR3 is given with its conserved first and last residue. A D gene is named only where the DNA matches it firmly. Size values are once, few and many counts, or a class for expanded clones, and some rows have none.

>.|TRBV12-3/TRBV12-4|.|TRBJ2-1
CASSRGGEGEQFF
TGTGCCAGCAGTAGGGGGGGTGAGGGTGAGCAGTTCTTC
>.|TRBV27|.|TRBJ2-1
CASSPWGAGDNEQFF
TGTGCCAGCAGCCCCTGGGGGGCGGGAGACAATGAGCAGTTCTTC
>TRBD1|TRBV18|.|TRBJ1-4
CASSPGQGNSRGEKLFF
TGTGCCAGCTCACCGGGACAGGGGAATTCGAGAGGTGAAAAACTGTTTTTT
>TRBD2|TRBV7-3|.|TRBJ2-4
CASTPGAGNIQYF
TGTGCATCAACTCCGGGAGCGGGGAACATTCAGTACTTC
>.|TRBV2|.|TRBJ2-7
CASTQTYYEQYF
TGTGCCAGCACACAGACCTATTACGAGCAGTACTTC
>.|TRBV29-1|.|TRBJ1-2
CSVGSPGVSYGYTF
TGCAGCGTTGGATCCCCAGGGGTTAGCTATGGCTACACCTTC
>.|TRBV19|.|TRBJ2-1
CASSINAAYSYNEQFF
TGTGCCAGTAGTATAAACGCCGCCTACTCCTACAATGAGCAGTTCTTC
>TRBD1|TRBV5-8|.|TRBJ2-3
CASSLEGTGVGTQYF
TGTGCCAGCAGCTTGGAGGGGACAGGGGTTGGTACGCAGTATTTT
>.|TRBV2|.|TRBJ2-7
CASRTGLGSYEQYF
TGTGCCAGCAGGACGGGACTGGGCTCCTACGAGCAGTACTTC
>.|TRBV19|.|TRBJ1-1
CASGTGTEAFF
TGTGCCAGTGGAACCGGGACTGAAGCTTTCTTT
>.|TRBV4-2|.|TRBJ1-4
CASSQEMGTNEKLFF
TGTGCCAGCAGCCAAGAAATGGGCACTAATGAAAAACTGTTTTTT
>TRBD2|TRBV19|.|TRBJ2-2
CASRDQREGYGGELFF
TGTGCCAGTAGGGACCAGCGGGAGGGCTATGGCGGGGAGCTGTTTTTT
>TRBD2|TRBV9|once|TRBJ2-2
CASSGKRERNTGELFF
TGTGCCAGCAGCGGAAAGCGGGAGAGGAACACCGGGGAGCTGTTTTTT
>.|TRBV6-2/TRBV6-3|.|TRBJ2-1
CASSYERSSRNEQFF
TGTGCCAGCAGTTATGAAAGGAGTTCAAGGAATGAGCAGTTCTTC
>TRBD2|TRBV9|.|TRBJ2-1
CASSVGLAGALGPNNEQFF
TGTGCCAGCAGCGTAGGTCTAGCGGGCGCCCTGGGCCCAAACAATGAGCAGTTCTTC
>.|TRBV10-1|few|TRBJ2-2
CAVLRDTNTGELFF
TGCGCCGTACTCCGGGACACGAACACCGGGGAGCTGTTTTTT
>TRBD1|TRBV6-5|.|TRBJ1-2
CAPHDGTGGTGGYTF
TGTGCCCCCCACGATGGTACAGGGGGCACGGGAGGCTACACCTTC
>TRBD1|TRBV2|once|TRBJ1-1
CASRQDRGGRAFF
TGTGCCAGCAGACAGGACAGGGGTGGACGGGCTTTCTTT
>TRBD1|TRBV5-1|.|TRBJ1-3
CASSDPQGADTIYF
TGCGCCAGCAGCGACCCACAGGGGGCAGACACCATATATTTT
>.|TRBV9|.|TRBJ1-4
CASSEEDSWNEKLFF
TGTGCCAGCAGCGAGGAGGACAGCTGGAATGAAAAACTGTTTTTT
>.|TRBV3-1/TRBV3-2|once|TRBJ2-1
CASSQVGRDFYNEQFF
TGTGCCAGCAGCCAAGTTGGCCGGGACTTTTACAATGAGCAGTTCTTC
>.|TRBV28|.|TRBJ1-6
CASSSDSRSPLHF
TGTGCCAGCAGCTCCGACAGTCGTTCACCCCTCCACTTT
>TRBD2|TRBV24-1|.|TRBJ2-5
CATSDPVASGSIYQETQYF
TGTGCCACCAGTGACCCAGTAGCTAGCGGGAGCATCTATCAAGAGACCCAGTACTTC
>.|TRBV7-3|.|TRBJ2-1
CASAIANQTRNEQFF
TGTGCCAGCGCAATAGCCAACCAGACTCGGAATGAGCAGTTCTTC
>.|TRBV5-1|.|TRBJ1-3
CASSLGQAPYSGNTIYF
TGCGCCAGCAGCTTGGGACAGGCTCCGTACTCTGGAAACACCATATATTTT
>TRBD1|TRBV7-2|.|TRBJ1-2
CASSLRGTGNDGYTF
TGTGCCAGCAGCTTAAGGGGGACAGGGAATGATGGCTACACCTTC
>TRBD2|TRBV3-1/TRBV3-2|.|TRBJ2-5
CASSQGLAGEETQYF
TGTGCCAGCAGCCAAGGTCTAGCGGGAGAGGAGACCCAGTACTTC
>.|TRBV4-1|once|TRBJ2-2
CASSQVFSGTGELFF
TGCGCCAGCAGCCAAGTTTTCTCGGGCACCGGGGAGCTGTTTTTT
>.|TRBV28|.|TRBJ2-7
CASSFGRGTYEQYF
TGTGCCAGCAGTTTTGGCAGGGGGACTTACGAGCAGTACTTC
>.|TRBV2|.|TRBJ1-1
CASSEIERVMNTEAFF
TGTGCCAGCAGTGAAATCGAGAGGGTCATGAACACTGAAGCTTTCTTT
>TRBD1|TRBV28|.|TRBJ1-1
CASTSKRTGFLKAFF
TGTGCCAGCACTTCTAAGAGGACAGGCTTTTTGAAAGCTTTCTTT
>TRBD2|TRBV2|.|TRBJ2-1
CASGSGTSGTNEQFF
TGTGCCAGTGGCTCCGGGACTAGCGGGACTAATGAGCAGTTCTTC
>TRBD1|TRBV7-3|few|TRBJ2-2
CASSSHRTGWNTGELFF
TGTGCCAGCAGCTCGCATAGGACAGGATGGAACACCGGGGAGCTGTTTTTT
>.|TRBV7-3|.|TRBJ2-6
CASSPGGSGANVLTF
TGTGCCAGCAGCCCCGGGGGCTCTGGGGCCAACGTCCTGACTTTC
>.|TRBV24-1|.|TRBJ2-5
CATSDLAGEETQYF
TGTGCCACCAGTGATTTGGCAGGGGAAGAGACCCAGTACTTC
>.|TRBV18|.|TRBJ2-1
CASKTELYNEQFF
TGTGCCAGTAAAACAGAACTCTACAATGAGCAGTTCTTC
>.|TRBV7-9|few|TRBJ2-7
CASSLAAGDEQYF
TGTGCCAGCAGCTTAGCTGCAGGGGACGAGCAGTACTTC
>TRBD2|TRBV11-2|.|TRBJ2-1
CASSSRWTSGSSYNEQFF
TGTGCCAGCAGCTCTCGGTGGACTAGCGGGAGTTCTTACAATGAGCAGTTCTTC
>.|TRBV6-1|.|TRBJ1-1
CASSEARLDEAFF
TGTGCCAGCAGTGAAGCGAGGTTAGATGAAGCTTTCTTT
>.|TRBV19|few|TRBJ1-1
CASSRQYTEAFF
TGTGCCAGTAGTCGTCAGTACACTGAAGCTTTCTTT
>TRBD2|TRBV2|.|TRBJ2-7
CASSRTSGRPYEQYF
TGTGCCAGCAGTAGGACTAGCGGACGGCCCTACGAGCAGTACTTC
>.|TRBV5-8|.|TRBJ1-5
CASSSGIVYSNQPQHF
TGTGCCAGCAGCTCAGGGATAGTGTATAGCAATCAGCCCCAGCATTTT
>TRBD1|TRBV12-3/TRBV12-4|.|TRBJ1-4
CASSYRGSEKLFF
TGTGCCAGCAGTTACAGGGGGTCTGAAAAACTGTTTTTT
>TRBD1|TRBV19|.|TRBJ1-1
CASRLTGGNTEAFF
TGTGCCAGTAGGCTGACAGGGGGAAACACTGAAGCTTTCTTT